Listed below are T cell receptor beta chains from one sample, sequenced in a study of technical replicates of blood from a handful of donors. Sequencing was performed with immunoSEQ multiplex PCR; in TCRdb, only in-frame clones are kept and a portion is missing. The sample holds 55,000 to 75,000 clones, about 86% seen once. Specimen: PBMCs. The receptors shown here come from a human donor in good health. Some clones in this sample may be carry-over from other donors' samples. Each CDR3 is given with its conserved first and last residue. The D gene is left open where the match is weak. A row's size may be missing; if present it is once, few, many or a size class.

clone size,D gene,J gene,V gene,CDR3 protein,CDR3 DNA
.,.,TRBJ2-6,TRBV19,CASSQPGGANVLTF,TGTGCCAGTAGTCAACCAGGGGGGGCCAACGTCCTGACTTTC
.,TRBD1,TRBJ2-7,TRBV10-3,CAIRGTGGYEQYF,TGTGCCATCAGGGGGACAGGGGGCTACGAGCAGTACTTC
few,.,TRBJ2-1,TRBV18,CASSRRGGPSSYNEQFF,TGTGCCAGCTCACGGAGAGGAGGGCCTAGCTCCTACAATGAGCAGTTCTTC
.,TRBD1,TRBJ1-2,TRBV6-5,CASSSTAGTGKGYTF,TGTGCCAGCAGCTCCACCGCCGGGACAGGGAAAGGTTACACCTTC
.,TRBD2,TRBJ2-2,TRBV5-6,CASSLGLAVGKTGELFF,TGTGCCAGCAGCTTGGGACTAGCGGTTGGAAAAACCGGGGAGCTGTTTTTT
.,.,TRBJ2-3,TRBV14,CASSHIPETQYF,TGTGCCAGCAGCCATATTCCGGAGACGCAGTATTTT
medium-sized,.,TRBJ2-7,TRBV4-3,CASSQDRTATYEQYF,TGCGCCAGCAGCCAAGATAGGACAGCCACCTACGAGCAGTACTTC
once,.,TRBJ2-3,TRBV6-1,CASTQPGVDTQYF,TGTGCCAGCACCCAACCGGGGGTAGATACGCAGTATTTT
.,TRBD1,TRBJ2-1,TRBV7-3,CASSLITGGGRNEQFF,TGTGCCAGCAGCTTAATTACAGGGGGCGGTCGGAATGAGCAGTTCTTC
.,.,TRBJ1-4,TRBV14,CASSRTADEKLFF,TGTGCCAGCAGCCGGACTGCTGACGAAAAACTGTTTTTT
.,TRBD1,TRBJ1-2,TRBV4-3,CASSQGQGVYGYTF,TGCGCCAGCAGCCAAGGACAGGGCGTCTATGGCTACACCTTC
.,.,TRBJ2-5,TRBV13,CASSRTPQETQYF,TGTGCCAGCAGCCGGACACCACAAGAGACCCAGTACTTC
.,TRBD2,TRBJ2-3,TRBV19,CASRVAAGGRTDTQYF,TGTGCCAGTCGTGTCGCGGCGGGAGGTAGGACAGATACGCAGTATTTT
once,TRBD1,TRBJ2-1,TRBV19,CASSIGGQEVEQFF,TGTGCCAGTAGTATCGGGGGACAGGAAGTTGAGCAGTTCTTC
.,TRBD2,TRBJ2-4,TRBV7-9,CASSPGLGSGGSGENIQYF,TGTGCCAGCAGCCCCGGCTTGGGGAGCGGGGGGTCGGGCGAAAACATTCAGTACTTC
once,.,TRBJ2-2,TRBV5-1,CASSLVTLTNTGELFF,TGCGCCAGCAGCTTGGTTACGCTAACGAACACCGGGGAGCTGTTTTTT
.,.,TRBJ2-3,TRBV30,CAWGGRGDTQYF,TGTGCCTGGGGTGGGCGGGGAGATACGCAGTATTTT
.,.,TRBJ1-3,TRBV19,CAASEYSGNTIYF,TGTGCTGCGTCCGAATACTCTGGAAACACCATATATTTT
.,.,TRBJ2-1,TRBV9,CASSVGGGAYNEQFF,TGTGCCAGCAGCGTAGGAGGGGGGGCCTACAATGAGCAGTTCTTC
.,.,TRBJ2-5,TRBV10-3,CAISEFFGRETQYF,TGTGCCATCAGTGAGTTTTTCGGTAGAGAGACCCAGTACTTC
medium-sized,TRBD2,TRBJ2-2,TRBV4-3,CASSQYSGSAGELFF,TGCGCCAGCAGCCAATACAGCGGGAGCGCCGGGGAGCTGTTTTTT
.,TRBD1,TRBJ1-1,TRBV7-2,CASSLTGPTAEAFF,TGTGCCAGCAGCTTGACAGGGCCCACCGCTGAAGCTTTCTTT